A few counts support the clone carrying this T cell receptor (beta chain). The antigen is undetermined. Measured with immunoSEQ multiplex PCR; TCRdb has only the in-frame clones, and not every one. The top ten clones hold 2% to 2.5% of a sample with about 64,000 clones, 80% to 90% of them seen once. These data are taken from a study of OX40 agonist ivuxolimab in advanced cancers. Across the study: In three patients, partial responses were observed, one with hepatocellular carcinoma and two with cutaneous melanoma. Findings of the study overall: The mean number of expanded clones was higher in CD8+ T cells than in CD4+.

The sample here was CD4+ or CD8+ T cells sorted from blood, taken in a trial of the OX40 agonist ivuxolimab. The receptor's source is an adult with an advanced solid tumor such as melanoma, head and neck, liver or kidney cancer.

CDR3 protein: CASSPRLAGDSNTGELFF. The DNA of the CDR3 is TGCGCCAGCAGCCCCCGACTAGCGGGAGACTCGAACACCGGGGAGCTGTTTTTT. The rearrangement uses TRBV4-1 and TRBJ2-2; 12 positions agree with TRBD2. The CDR3 is 18 amino acids. The junction had 6 bases not matched to a gene; V was cut back by 4 bases and J by 0 bases. Germline CDR1 MGHRA, CDR2 YSYEKL.